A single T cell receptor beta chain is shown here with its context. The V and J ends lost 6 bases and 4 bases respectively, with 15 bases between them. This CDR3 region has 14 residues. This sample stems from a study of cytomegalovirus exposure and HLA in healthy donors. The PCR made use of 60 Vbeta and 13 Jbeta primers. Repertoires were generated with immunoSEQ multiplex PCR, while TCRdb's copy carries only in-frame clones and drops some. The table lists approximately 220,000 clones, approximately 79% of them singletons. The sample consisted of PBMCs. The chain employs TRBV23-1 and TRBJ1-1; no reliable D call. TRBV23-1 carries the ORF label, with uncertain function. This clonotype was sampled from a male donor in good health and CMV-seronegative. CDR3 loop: CASSLLTVLTEAFF. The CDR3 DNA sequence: TGCGCCAGCAGCCTTTTAACAGTCCTCACTGAAGCTTTCTTT.